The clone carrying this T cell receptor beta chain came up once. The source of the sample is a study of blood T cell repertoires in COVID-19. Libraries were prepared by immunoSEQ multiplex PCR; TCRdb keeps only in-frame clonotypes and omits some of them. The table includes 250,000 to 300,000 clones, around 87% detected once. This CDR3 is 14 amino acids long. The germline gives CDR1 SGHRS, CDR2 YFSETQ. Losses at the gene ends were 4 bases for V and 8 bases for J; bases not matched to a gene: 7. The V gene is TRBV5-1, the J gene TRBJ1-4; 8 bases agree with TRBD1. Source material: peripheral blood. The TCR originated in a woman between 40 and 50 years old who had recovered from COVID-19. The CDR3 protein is CASSQRTGWEKLFF. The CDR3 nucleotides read TGCGCCAGCAGCCAGCGGACAGGGTGGGAAAAACTGTTTTTT.